The entry below gives a single T cell receptor beta chain sequence along with its context. The V end lost 4 bases, the J end lost 3 bases, and 12 bases lay between the germline ends. CDR3 length equals 14 residues. In germline, CDR1 is ENHRY, CDR2 SYGVKD. The sample originates from a study of blood T cell repertoires in COVID-19. Sequencing used immunoSEQ multiplex PCR; TCRdb keeps in-frame clones, though not all of them. Here the sample spans around 300,000 clones, 86% being singletons. This clonotype originated in a woman younger than 35 who had recovered from COVID-19. The sequencing sample was made of PBMCs or T cells enriched from blood (not recorded which). The chain recombines TRBV10-3 with TRBJ1-2, with D possibly matching TRBD1 (5 bases). In nucleotides, the CDR3 is TGTGCCATCAGTGGTGTCGGGGGGGACTATGGCTACACCTTC. Amino acid sequence: CAISGVGGDYGYTF.